The 3 T cell receptor beta chains presented below share a single source sample, sequenced in a study of OX40 agonist ivuxolimab in advanced cancers. Method: immunoSEQ multiplex PCR; TCRdb's copy keeps in-frame clones and lacks some. This sample carries over 50,000 clones, approximately 84% of them seen once, and the ten largest clones take roughly an eighth. Sequenced material: CD4+ or CD8+ T cells sorted from blood, taken in a trial of the OX40 agonist ivuxolimab. The receptors stem from an adult with an advanced solid tumor such as melanoma, head and neck, liver or kidney cancer.

V and J are TRBV10-1 and TRBJ1-1; the D gene is possibly TRBD1 (6 bases). The CDR3 covers 13 residues. The germline gives CDR1 WNHNN, CDR2 SYGVQD (reference sequence). The V end was cut by 3 bases, the J end by 5 bases, with 10 bases between. The CDR3, as DNA: TGCGCCAGCAGTGACGAGGGGGGGACTGAAGCTTTCTTT. Translating it yields CASSDEGGTEAFF.

This chain connects TRBV11-2 to TRBJ2-5; weak D call: TRBD1 (5 bases). This CDR3 spans 17 amino acids. Germline V lookup: CDR1 SGHAT, CDR2 FQNNGV. V lost 1 base to trimming and J lost 0 bases, with 15 bases between them. CDR3 nucleotides: TGTGCCAGCAGCTTAGTGGGGCCCCTGATACACCAAGAGACCCAGTACTTC. It translates to CASSLVGPLIHQETQYF.

This chain connects TRBV6-5 to TRBJ1-1, with D uncertain. V dropped 7 bases and J dropped 4 bases, with 13 bases sitting between them. The CDR3 covers 13 residues. The germline V gene has CDR1 MNHEY and CDR2 SVGAGI. The CDR3 loop is CASTLGWGTEAFF. Here the CDR3 DNA reads TGTGCCAGCACCCTAGGTTGGGGCACTGAAGCTTTCTTT.